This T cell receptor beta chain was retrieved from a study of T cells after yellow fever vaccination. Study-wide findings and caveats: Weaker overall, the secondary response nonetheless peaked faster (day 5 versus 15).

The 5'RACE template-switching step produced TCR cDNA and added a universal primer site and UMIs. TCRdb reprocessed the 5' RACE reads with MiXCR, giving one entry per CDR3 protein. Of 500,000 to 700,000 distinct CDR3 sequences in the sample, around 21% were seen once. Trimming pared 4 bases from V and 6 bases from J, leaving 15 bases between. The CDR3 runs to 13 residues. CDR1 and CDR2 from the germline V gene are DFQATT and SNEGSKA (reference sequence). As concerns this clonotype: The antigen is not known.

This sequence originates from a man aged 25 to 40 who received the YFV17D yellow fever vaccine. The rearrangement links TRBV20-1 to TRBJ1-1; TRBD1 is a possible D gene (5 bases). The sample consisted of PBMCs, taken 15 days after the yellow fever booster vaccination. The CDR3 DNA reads TGCAGTGCTAAGGGGTCATCTCGCTCTGAAGCTTTCTTT. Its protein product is CSAKGSSRSEAFF.